These T cell receptor beta chains were read from a single sample in a study of cytomegalovirus exposure and HLA in healthy donors. TCRdb's table, derived via immunoSEQ multiplex PCR, lists solely in-frame clones and lacks some. The data hold 85,000 to 100,000 clones, with over 60% observed a single time. The material sequenced was PBMCs. These receptors came from a male donor in good health and CMV-seropositive. CDR3s leave out the opening cysteine and the closing phenylalanine or tryptophan. The size entry is marked missing in some rows and otherwise reads once, few, many or a size class.

TRBV5-1,.,TRBJ1-1,ASSLGKQEIFEAF
TRBV11-2,.,TRBJ2-7,ASSFRLASYEQY
TRBV5-1,.,TRBJ1-2,ASSPGQYGYT
TRBV6-6,.,TRBJ1-1,ASSSRDVGDAF
TRBV4-3,.,TRBJ1-5,ASTLSWQGVNQPQH
TRBV7-9,.,TRBJ2-7,ASSSKQLSRYEQY
TRBV11-3,.,TRBJ1-1,ASSFRGGTEAF
TRBV5-1,once,TRBJ1-4,ASSLDRSTANEKLF
TRBV4-1,.,TRBJ2-5,ASSPMTSGWETQY
TRBV7-6,.,TRBJ1-3,ASSLQGATVGNTIY
TRBV7-9,.,TRBJ2-1,ASSLVVSSYNEQF
TRBV5-4,.,TRBJ1-3,ASSQDRVPGNTIY
TRBV18,.,TRBJ1-6,ASSLDRGGSPLH
TRBV29-1,.,TRBJ1-1,SVESGRGQGNTEAF
TRBV7-9,.,TRBJ1-2,ASSSQGADGYT
TRBV30,.,TRBJ2-1,AWSRRYNEQF
TRBV10-3,.,TRBJ2-1,AISESQGGTNEQF
TRBV7-9,.,TRBJ1-1,ASSLSRENTEAF
TRBV5-6,.,TRBJ1-2,ASSLAGKGAHYGYT
TRBV13,.,TRBJ1-1,ASSFDRGLANTEAF
TRBV2,.,TRBJ2-2,ASSMGQGNTGELF
TRBV6-1,.,TRBJ1-1,ASSESQGSTEAF
TRBV19,.,TRBJ2-7,ASSMGRAGSFYEQY
TRBV29-1,few,TRBJ2-3,SARAGTDTQY
TRBV5-6,.,TRBJ2-2,ASSTGLGANTGELF
TRBV7-9,.,TRBJ2-7,ASSLGSGPYEQY
TRBV2,.,TRBJ2-7,ASSEPGQGASYEQY
TRBV19,.,TRBJ2-3,ASSVRTASTDTQY
TRBV9,.,TRBJ1-2,ASSATGSYGYT
TRBV10-3,.,TRBJ2-3,AISDSTSGATDTQY
TRBV30,.,TRBJ2-1,AWSRSGTSGYNEQF
TRBV7-7,once,TRBJ2-5,ASSLDRGETQY
TRBV6-1,once,TRBJ2-1,ASSSGGNNEQF
TRBV4-1,.,TRBJ1-4,ASSLQTGTANEKLF
TRBV27,few,TRBJ2-5,ASSLWYRGWETQY
TRBV7-9,.,TRBJ1-2,ASSLKGTGEDGYT
TRBV4-2,.,TRBJ2-5,ASSQDRGQGLRETQY
TRBV6-5,few,TRBJ1-6,ASRGGGLGNSPLH
TRBV6-6,.,TRBJ1-4,ASSYSGVGEKLF
TRBV28,.,TRBJ1-1,ASTMGTLMNTEAF
TRBV4-2,once,TRBJ1-4,ASSQEVGGIDEKLF
TRBV6-5,.,TRBJ1-1,ASSPQGANTEAF
TRBV5-4,.,TRBJ2-1,ASSLGLAGRGEQF
TRBV9,.,TRBJ2-2,ASSVVGGNTGELF
TRBV5-4,.,TRBJ1-6,ASSLQGPTDSPLH
TRBV7-9,.,TRBJ1-2,ASSNLLGGGYT
TRBV5-6,.,TRBJ2-1,ASSLARDRTYNEQF
TRBV30,few,TRBJ1-1,AWQGQGNTEAF
TRBV6-5,.,TRBJ1-5,ASSYSVGGSQPQH
TRBV6-5,.,TRBJ1-2,ASSYSRGPYGYT
TRBV9,.,TRBJ2-1,ASSVGAGYNEQF
TRBV6-1,.,TRBJ1-5,ASSERWQTGVPQH
TRBV4-2,few,TRBJ2-5,ASSQDWGDRTQY
TRBV11-1,.,TRBJ2-5,ASSLRGQGETQY
TRBV4-1,.,TRBJ2-1,ASSQRFLRNNYNEQF